The rows below give T cell receptor beta chains drawn from one sample of a study of blood T cell repertoires in COVID-19. Measured with immunoSEQ multiplex PCR; TCRdb has only the in-frame clones, and not every one. The sample carries about 88,000 clones, about 70% recorded once. The sequencing input was peripheral blood. The receptors shown here come from a woman in her fifties or sixties in a cohort sampled during active or convalescent COVID-19. Both conserved end residues are trimmed from each CDR3. The order of the fields is V gene, D gene, J gene, CDR3 protein. D genes are given only for firm matches.

>TRBV4-2|TRBD2|TRBJ2-5
ASSRLAGGPPQETQY
>TRBV18|.|TRBJ1-3
ASSPLGPRGSGNTIY
>TRBV12-3/TRBV12-4|.|TRBJ1-5
ASSSAGGQPQH
>TRBV6-5|.|TRBJ2-3
ASSYSLALLASTQY
>TRBV7-9|TRBD1|TRBJ2-7
ASSLRGGVLGSYEQY
>TRBV6-1|TRBD1|TRBJ2-7
ASSDPGQRYEQY
>TRBV5-1|TRBD2|TRBJ2-7
ASSSLSGYFYEQY
>TRBV15|TRBD1|TRBJ1-4
ATQLMYRGFREKLF
>TRBV2|TRBD2|TRBJ2-7
ASTAGGGLSYEQY
>TRBV28|TRBD1|TRBJ2-7
AGRTGGPSYEQY
>TRBV28|TRBD2|TRBJ2-5
ASSRISGGGETQY
>TRBV7-9|.|TRBJ2-7
ASSSTLNSYEQY
>TRBV15|.|TRBJ2-1
ATSRDLRRSGVYNEQF
>TRBV11-2|.|TRBJ1-2
ASSFGRGGYT
>TRBV7-2|TRBD2|TRBJ2-1
ASSREGPSGDEQF
>TRBV4-2|.|TRBJ2-1
ASSRPGDGFNEQF
>TRBV7-9|TRBD1|TRBJ1-1
ASRRTGAFNTEAF
>TRBV25-1|TRBD2|TRBJ2-7
AAGRPNYEQY
>TRBV6-5|.|TRBJ1-2
ASSEGSNGYT
>TRBV10-1|TRBD1|TRBJ2-2
ASTQAGGTGELF
>TRBV7-3|.|TRBJ1-3
ASSLSGRSSGNTIY
>TRBV29-1|TRBD1|TRBJ2-3
SGWDRGRTDTQY
>TRBV19|.|TRBJ2-5
ASSRYEGDGETQY
>TRBV7-9|TRBD1|TRBJ2-7
ASSLGTGGTYEQY
>TRBV9|TRBD2|TRBJ2-3
ASSVVPSPGGGESTDTQY
>TRBV2|TRBD1|TRBJ2-5
ASSRPDRGGETQY
>TRBV9|TRBD1|TRBJ1-2
ASSVTGANGYT
>TRBV7-9|TRBD2|TRBJ2-3
ASSSGLASTDTQY
>TRBV2|TRBD1|TRBJ2-6
ASRNRGGSGANVLT
>TRBV7-3|TRBD1|TRBJ2-3
ASSHHGRDRGTMTDTQY
>TRBV6-6|TRBD2|TRBJ2-3
ASTRGTSGGTDTQY
>TRBV20-1|TRBD2|TRBJ2-7
SASGSGGYEQY
>TRBV25-1|.|TRBJ2-3
ASSEYIQWGTQY
>TRBV5-1|TRBD2|TRBJ2-1
ASSPTSGGAYEQF
>TRBV7-8|TRBD1|TRBJ2-6
ASSSDRVPGANVLT
>TRBV9|TRBD1|TRBJ1-4
ASSALPGTGGTEKLF
>TRBV5-1|.|TRBJ2-7
ASSLTGDYEQY
>TRBV4-1|.|TRBJ2-5
ASSNQNGRAQETQY
>TRBV7-9|.|TRBJ2-3
ASSLAFTDTQY
>TRBV5-1|.|TRBJ2-7
ASHRAGTDEQY
>TRBV5-4|TRBD1|TRBJ1-2
ASSPRTGYGYT
>TRBV19|.|TRBJ2-7
ASSSGVSYEQY
>TRBV28|TRBD1|TRBJ2-5
ASRRQGQETQY
>TRBV5-4|.|TRBJ2-1
ASSVDSVLYNEQF
>TRBV6-5|.|TRBJ1-3
ASRESGAGNTIY
>TRBV6-6|TRBD1|TRBJ2-7
ASSSGTGGAEQY
>TRBV30|.|TRBJ2-5
AWNNGGPGETQY
>TRBV19|TRBD1|TRBJ1-4
ASSTGTGVYNEKLF
>TRBV13|TRBD1|TRBJ2-3
ASSRTGGRADTQY
>TRBV4-1|TRBD1|TRBJ2-4
ASRRTGISDIQY
>TRBV7-9|TRBD1|TRBJ1-1
ASSTQTGGTEAF
>TRBV7-3|.|TRBJ1-2
ASSLGDTGGYT
>TRBV10-3|.|TRBJ2-3
AITHSLGGAKGTDTQY